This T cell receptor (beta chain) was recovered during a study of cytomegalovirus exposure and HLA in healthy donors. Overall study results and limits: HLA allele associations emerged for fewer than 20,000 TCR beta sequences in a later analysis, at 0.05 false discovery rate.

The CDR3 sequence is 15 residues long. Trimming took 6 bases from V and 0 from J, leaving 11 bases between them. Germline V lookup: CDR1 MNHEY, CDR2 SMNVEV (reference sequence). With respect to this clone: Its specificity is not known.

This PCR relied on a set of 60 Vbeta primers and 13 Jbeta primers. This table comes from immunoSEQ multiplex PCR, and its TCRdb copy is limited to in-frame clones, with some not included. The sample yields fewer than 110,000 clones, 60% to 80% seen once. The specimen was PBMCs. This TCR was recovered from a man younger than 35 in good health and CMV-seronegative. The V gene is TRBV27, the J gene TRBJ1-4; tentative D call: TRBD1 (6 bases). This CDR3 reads CASRLGAATNEKLFF. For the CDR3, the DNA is TGTGCCAGCAGATTGGGGGCTGCAACTAATGAAAAACTGTTTTTT.